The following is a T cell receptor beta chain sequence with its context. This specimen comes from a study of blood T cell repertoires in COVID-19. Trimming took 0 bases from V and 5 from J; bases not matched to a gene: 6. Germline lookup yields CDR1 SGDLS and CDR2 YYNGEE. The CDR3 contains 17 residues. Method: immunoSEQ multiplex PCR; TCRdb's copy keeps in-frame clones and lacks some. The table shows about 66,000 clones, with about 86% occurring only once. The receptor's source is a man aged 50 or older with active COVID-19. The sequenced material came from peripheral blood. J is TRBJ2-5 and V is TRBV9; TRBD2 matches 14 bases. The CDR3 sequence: CASSVAGLAGGPETQYF. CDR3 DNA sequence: TGTGCCAGCAGCGTAGCTGGACTAGCGGGGGGACCGGAGACCCAGTACTTC.